Below are 13 T cell receptor beta chains sequenced from a single sample in a study of radiation and T cells in renal cell carcinoma. Using immunoSEQ multiplex PCR, the repertoire was profiled, and TCRdb retains in-frame clones only, with some absent. The sample consists of fewer than 30,000 clones, around 85% of them appearing once. As for time point: blood 2 weeks post-SBRT. Treatment indicated: 15 Gy SBRT to primary tumor, nephrectomy 4 weeks later. The sequencing used blood, collected from a patient whose treatment included radiotherapy and nephrectomy. These receptors came from a man between 60 and 70 years old with renal cell carcinoma.

This clone was seen only a few times. This chain uses TRBV19 with TRBJ1-5; TRBD1 matches 7 bases. The germline V gene has CDR1 LNHDA and CDR2 SQIVND (reference sequence). The CDR3 totals 15 residues. V shed 7 bases, J shed 0 bases, and the junction held 6 bases outside the gene matches. The DNA of the CDR3 is TGTGCCAGTAACCCCGACAGGGTTAGCAATCAGCCCCAGCATTTT. Its protein product is CASNPDRVSNQPQHF.

The V call is TRBV5-1, the J call TRBJ1-2; perhaps TRBD1 as D (5 bases). Germline lookup yields CDR1 SGHRS and CDR2 YFSETQ. This CDR3 is built from 14 residues. The V and J ends lost 0 bases and 4 bases respectively, with 10 bases between them. CDR3 bases: TGCGCCAGCAGCTTGGGACAGAACGTCTATGGCTACACCTTC. It yields the protein CASSLGQNVYGYTF.

The gene calls are TRBV11-2 and TRBJ1-5, with 9 bases that match TRBD1. J lost 3 bases, V lost 5 bases, and 2 bases had no gene match. The CDR3 length is 14 residues. The V gene's germline CDR1 is SGHAT and CDR2 FQNNGV. The CDR3 sequence: CASSDRGSNQPQHF. CDR3 DNA: TGTGCCAGCAGCGACAGGGGGTCCAATCAGCCCCAGCATTTT.

This chain joins TRBV20-1 and TRBJ2-1, with D unclear. Germline CDR1 DFQATT, CDR2 SNEGSKA (reference sequence). CDR3 length: 11 residues. The V and J ends lost 3 bases and 4 bases respectively, with 4 bases between them. This CDR3 reads CSASGYNEQFF. The CDR3 region has the DNA TGCAGTGCTAGCGGATACAATGAGCAGTTCTTC.

The chain combines TRBV18 with TRBJ2-5; tentatively, D is TRBD2 (7 bases). Germline V CDR1 and CDR2: KGHSH, LQKENI. CDR3 length equals 17 residues. Deletions cut 4 bases from V and 2 bases from J, with 20 bases between. The CDR3 bases are TGTGCCAGCTCACGCGAGGGGGGGCGCGGGCTTCAAGAGACCCAGTACTTC. This sequence encodes CASSREGGRGLQETQYF. Using reference TRBV18 and TRBJ2-5 for the parts outside the CDR3, the full variable domain is NAGVMQNPRHLVRRRGQEARLRCSPMKGHSHVYWYRQLPEEGLKFMVYLQKENIIDESGMPKERFSAEFPKEGPSILRIQQVVRGDSAAYFCASSREGGRGLQETQYFGPGTRLLVL.

The DNA of the CDR3 is TGCGCCAGCAGCTGGGCAGGGGAATCCTACGAGCAGTACTTC. As protein: CASSWAGESYEQYF. The chain combines TRBV5-1 with TRBJ2-7; possible D gene TRBD1, 6 bases. This CDR3 has 14 amino acids. V shed 3 bases and J shed 1 base, with 11 bases lying between them. The germline CDR1 and CDR2 sequences are SGHRS and YFSETQ. The variable domain in full, completed from reference TRBV5-1 and TRBJ2-7, reads KAGVTQTPRYLIKTRGQQVTLSCSPISGHRSVSWYQQTPGQGLQFLFEYFSETQRNKGNFPGRFSGRQFSNSRSEMNVSTLELGDSALYLCASSWAGESYEQYFGPGTRLTVT.

V and J are TRBV5-1 and TRBJ2-1; a possible D gene is TRBD1 (6 bases). The V end was cut by 0 bases, the J end by 4 bases, with 11 bases between. The CDR3 runs 15 residues. Germline lookup yields CDR1 SGHRS and CDR2 YFSETQ. The CDR3 coding sequence is TGCGCCAGCAGCTTGGGGGACACAAATTACAATGAGCAGTTCTTC. Protein product: CASSLGDTNYNEQFF.

V usage is TRBV7-8 and J usage is TRBJ2-5, with 11 bases aligning to TRBD2. The CDR3 has 17 residues. Germline values: CDR1 SGHVS, CDR2 FQNEAQ. Losses at the gene ends were 0 bases for V and 1 base for J; bases not matched to a gene: 4. CDR3 sequence reads: CASSLAQTSGIQETQYF. CDR3 DNA: TGTGCCAGCAGCTTAGCTCAGACTAGCGGGATCCAAGAGACCCAGTACTTC.

The V and J genes are TRBV10-2 and TRBJ2-7; weak D call: TRBD2 (5 bases). V lost 7 bases, J lost 5 bases, and 15 bases lay in between. The CDR3 runs to 13 residues. Per the germline V gene, CDR1 is WSHSY and CDR2 is SAAADI. The CDR3 sequence: CASTPSDLHEQYF. CDR3 sequence (DNA): TGCGCCAGCACCCCTTCGGACTTACACGAGCAGTACTTC.

This chain uses TRBV6-6 with TRBJ2-3, with a tentative D call TRBD2 (6 bases). The CDR3 has 12 residues. Germline V lookup: CDR1 MNHNY, CDR2 SVGAGI (reference sequence). V shed 0 bases and J shed 10 bases, with 8 bases lying between them. The CDR3 loop reads CASSYSSGAQYF. DNA for the CDR3: TGTGCCAGCAGTTACTCGTCGGGGGCGCAGTATTTT.

This clone was observed a few times. CDR3 in DNA: TGCGCCAGCAGCTTGTTGGGAACAACTAATGAAAAACTGTTTTTT. Protein: CASSLLGTTNEKLFF. The gene calls are TRBV5-1 and TRBJ1-4; D is ambiguous. Trimming shortened V by 1 base and J by 0 bases, and 7 bases separated the two germline ends. Germline V gene sequence: CDR1 SGHRS, CDR2 YFSETQ. This CDR3 contains 15 residues.

The chain is built from TRBV19 and TRBJ2-1; unclear D gene. The CDR3 totals 16 residues. CDR1 is LNHDA, CDR2 SQIVND, per germline (reference sequence). Trimming pared 5 bases from V and 4 bases from J, leaving 18 bases between. Here the CDR3 reads CASSSFSRQVYNEQFF. The CDR3 coding sequence is TGTGCCAGTAGTTCCTTCTCTAGGCAGGTTTACAATGAGCAGTTCTTC. The whole variable domain, remainder taken from reference TRBV19 and TRBJ2-1, is DGGITQSPKYLFRKEGQNVTLSCEQNLNHDAMYWYRQDPGQGLRLIYYSQIVNDFQKGDIAEGYSVSREKKESFPLTVTSAQKNPTAFYLCASSSFSRQVYNEQFFGPGTRLTVL.

The rearrangement joins TRBV5-6 to TRBJ1-2; possibly TRBD1 for D (6 bases). V was cut by 3 bases and J by 4 bases, with 10 bases left in between. There are 13 residues in the CDR3. CDR1 SGHDT and CDR2 YYEEEE come from the germline V gene. The CDR3 DNA reads TGTGCCAGCAGCTCCGGGACAAGCTATGGCTACACCTTC. This codes for CASSSGTSYGYTF.